The TCR beta chain described here comes from a study of cytomegalovirus exposure and HLA in healthy donors. It was with 60 Vbeta and 13 Jbeta primers that the PCR ran. TCRdb's table, derived via immunoSEQ multiplex PCR, lists solely in-frame clones and lacks some. This sample has about 170,000 clones, with 80% to 90% found just once. CDR3 length equals 14 residues. Germline V gene data show CDR1 as MDHEN and CDR2 as SYDVKM. Sequenced input: PBMCs. V gene TRBV28 combines with J gene TRBJ2-5; D may be TRBD1 (5 bases). The DNA matches TRBJ2-7 better at its end, which makes the J call doubtful. The TCR comes from a woman between 18 and 29 years old in good health and CMV-seronegative. The CDR3 region has the DNA TGTGCCAGCAACCAGGGAACGATAGCCTACGAGCAGTACTTC. Protein product: CASNQGTIAYEQYF.